The 10 T cell receptor beta chains in this list originate from one sample, sequenced in a study of stem cell transplantation in POMP-related autoinflammatory disease. Repertoires were generated with immunoSEQ multiplex PCR, while TCRdb's copy carries only in-frame clones and drops some. The sample shows some 10,000 clones, about four fifths of them seen only once. The sequencing used CD4+ T cells from PBMCs, collected after stem cell transplantation. The receptors shown here come from a human patient with POMP-related autoinflammation and immune dysregulation (PRAID). Some of the T cells might come from the graft donor.

This rearrangement joins TRBV6-1 to TRBJ2-7; 9 positions match TRBD2. Germline values: CDR1 MNHNS, CDR2 SASEGT. After removal of 5 bases from V and 0 bases from J, the junction contained 5 bases not matched to a gene. This CDR3 is built from 15 residues. Written as DNA, the CDR3 is TGTGCCAGCAGTCCTAGCGGGGCACACTCCTACGAGCAGTACTTC. Translation: CASSPSGAHSYEQYF.

V gene TRBV13 combines with J gene TRBJ2-5; 9 bases are a match to TRBD1. With V trimmed by 5 bases and J by 4 bases, 5 bases remained unmatched. The CDR3 sequence is 14 residues long. Germline CDR1 reads PRHDT; CDR2 reads FYEKMQ (reference sequence). This chain's CDR3 is CASSTRQGGETQYF. CDR3 DNA sequence: TGTGCCAGCAGCACCAGACAGGGGGGAGAGACCCAGTACTTC.

This clone was seen a single time. The chain employs TRBV7-3 and TRBJ2-3, with D perhaps matching TRBD1 (6 bases). This CDR3 has 13 residues. Between the trimmed V and J ends, which lost 8 bases and 5 bases, there was a span of 14 bases. Germline V gene sequence: CDR1 SGHTA, CDR2 FQGTGA. The CDR3 DNA sequence: TGTGCCAGCGCACGCAGGGGTGTAGATACGCAGTATTTT. Its protein product is CASARRGVDTQYF.

The chain carries TRBV19 and TRBJ2-5; D is unresolved. V was cut by 7 bases and J by 1 base, with 7 bases left in between. The CDR3 extends over 12 amino acids. CDR1 is LNHDA and CDR2 is SQIVND in the germline V gene (reference sequence). In nucleotides, the CDR3 is TGTGCCAGTATAAAGATCCAAGAGACCCAGTACTTC. Its protein is CASIKIQETQYF.

This rearrangement joins TRBV28 to TRBJ1-5; 8 nucleotides line up with TRBD1. This CDR3 is built from 15 residues. Germline assignment: CDR1 MDHEN and CDR2 SYDVKM. J lost 6 bases, V lost 2 bases, and 6 bases had no gene match. CDR3 in amino acids: CASSLLTGAAQPQHF. The CDR3 DNA reads as TGTGCCAGCAGTTTACTGACAGGGGCCGCTCAGCCCCAGCATTTT.

The V gene is TRBV4-3, the J gene TRBJ1-3, with a possible D match to TRBD1 (6 bases). This CDR3 is 15 amino acids long. Germline CDR1 LGHNA, CDR2 YSLEER. V gave up 0 bases and J gave up 3 bases, with 9 bases separating them. CDR3: CASSQDPQGGNTIYF. In DNA, the CDR3 is TGCGCCAGCAGCCAAGACCCACAGGGTGGAAACACCATATATTTT.

The V call is TRBV7-9, the J call TRBJ1-2, with TRBD1 matching 7 bases. The CDR3 has 12 amino acids. The V and J ends lost 11 bases and 4 bases, in that order; junction bases with no gene match: 7. Germline assignment: CDR1 SEHNR and CDR2 FQNEAQ (reference sequence). The CDR3 here is CAGTGAAYGYTF. In DNA, the CDR3 is TGTGCCGGCACAGGGGCGGCCTATGGCTACACCTTC.

The rearrangement uses TRBV9 and TRBJ1-4; 9 bases map to TRBD1. This CDR3 has 15 amino acids. V shed 4 bases and J 8 bases; nucleotides not matched to a gene: 9. The V gene's germline CDR1 is SGDLS and CDR2 YYNGEE. The DNA of the CDR3 is TGTGCCAGCAGCTCTCGGGGGACAGGGTCCGAAAAACTGTTTTTT. Encoded protein: CASSSRGTGSEKLFF.

This CDR3 is CAIRPTGGASGSHEQYF. CDR3 sequence (DNA): TGTGCCATCAGACCAACAGGAGGGGCTAGCGGGAGTCACGAGCAGTACTTC. J is TRBJ2-7 and V is TRBV10-3; 10 bases are a match to TRBD2. Germline V gene sequence: CDR1 ENHRY, CDR2 SYGVKD. This CDR3 region has 17 residues. The ends lost 6 bases at V and 5 bases at J; junction bases unmatched: 16.

This clone was recorded only once. The rearrangement joins TRBV29-1 to TRBJ1-2; D is perhaps TRBD1 (5 bases). CDR3 length equals 13 residues. The germline V gene has CDR1 SQVTM and CDR2 ANQGSEA. Trimming left V 8 bases short and J 0 bases short, with 13 bases between. The CDR3 coding sequence is TGCAGCATTGCCCCGACAGCTAACTATGGCTACACCTTC. Translating gives CSIAPTANYGYTF.